Below are 16 T cell receptor beta chains sequenced from a single sample in a study of OX40 agonist ivuxolimab in advanced cancers. Profiling relied on immunoSEQ multiplex PCR, and the TCRdb table lists in-frame clones only, not all of them. The profile covers about 65,000 clones, with roughly 80% appearing a single time and 1.5% to 2.5% taken by the ten largest. Sequenced here: CD4+ or CD8+ T cells sorted from blood, sampled in a trial of the OX40 agonist ivuxolimab. The receptor source for this set is an adult with an advanced solid tumor such as melanoma, head and neck, liver or kidney cancer.

This rearrangement joins TRBV4-2 to TRBJ2-1; TRBD2 agrees at 12 bases. CDR3 size: 14 residues. Germline CDR1 LGHNA, CDR2 YNFKEQ. Unmatched junction bases numbered 5, after V lost 4 bases and J lost 10 bases. The CDR3 region has the DNA TGTGCCAGCAGCCTAGGACTAGCGGGAAACGAGCAGTTCTTC. This translates into CASSLGLAGNEQFF.

This rearrangement joins TRBV5-4 to TRBJ2-7; 8 nucleotides line up with TRBD1. Germline V gene lookup returns CDR1 SGHNT and CDR2 YYREEE (reference sequence). The J segment lost 6 bases and the V segment lost 6 bases, leaving 20 bases of the junction unmatched. The CDR3 runs 17 residues. The CDR3 nucleotides are TGTGCCAGCACCATTGGCCGGGTTCAACAGGGGGTCCCCGAGCAGTACTTC. This encodes CASTIGRVQQGVPEQYF.

This clone was counted once. This chain links TRBV5-1 with TRBJ2-5; TRBD2 matches at 15 bases. The CDR3 spans 17 residues. V gave up 1 base and J gave up 5 bases; unmatched junction bases: 6. The V gene's germline CDR1 is SGHRS and CDR2 YFSETQ. The CDR3 DNA sequence: TGCGCCAGCAGCTTGCAAAAAGGACTAGCGGGAGGGGAGACCCAGTACTTC. Translation: CASSLQKGLAGGETQYF.

This chain uses TRBV9 with TRBJ1-6; TRBD1 matches at 10 bases. From germline, CDR1 is SGDLS and CDR2 YYNGEE. J was trimmed by 7 bases and V by 4 bases; bases with no gene match: 5. The CDR3 spans 15 residues. CDR3 nucleotide sequence: TGTGCCAGCAGCACCGGACAGGGGGGAAATTCACCCCTCCACTTT. Its translation: CASSTGQGGNSPLHF.

The chain is built from TRBV19 and TRBJ2-1; 9 nucleotides line up with TRBD2. The germline V gene encodes CDR1 LNHDA and CDR2 SQIVND (reference sequence). This CDR3 is 17 amino acids long. V dropped 3 bases and J dropped 7; count of bases not matched to a gene: 13. CDR3 amino acids: CASSIRSAASGTNEQFF. The CDR3 DNA reads as TGTGCCAGTAGTATCCGCTCGGCGGCTAGCGGGACGAATGAGCAGTTCTTC. Together with reference TRBV19 and TRBJ2-1, the CDR3 gives the full variable domain: DGGITQSPKYLFRKEGQNVTLSCEQNLNHDAMYWYRQDPGQGLRLIYYSQIVNDFQKGDIAEGYSVSREKKESFPLTVTSAQKNPTAFYLCASSIRSAASGTNEQFFGPGTRLTVL.

V gene TRBV28 combines with J gene TRBJ1-5, with a weak D call TRBD1 (5 bases). There are 14 residues in the CDR3. The V end was cut by 2 bases, the J end by 5 bases, with 10 bases between. CDR1 MDHEN and CDR2 SYDVKM come from the germline V gene. The CDR3 sequence: CASSLGTNHQPQHF. The CDR3 nucleotides read TGTGCCAGCAGTTTAGGGACGAACCATCAGCCCCAGCATTTT. Full variable domain (remainder filled in from reference TRBV28 and TRBJ1-5): DVKVTQSSRYLVKRTGEKVFLECVQDMDHENMFWYRQDPGLGLRLIYFSYDVKMKEKGDIPEGYSVSREKKERFSLILESASTNQTSMYLCASSLGTNHQPQHFGDGTRLSIL.

The chain combines TRBV2 with TRBJ1-2; 9 bases agree with TRBD1. J was trimmed by 3 bases and V by 4 bases; bases with no gene match: 0. The CDR3 has 13 residues. CDR1 and CDR2 (germline): SNHLY, FYNNEI. CDR3 in DNA: TGTGCCAGCAGTGGACAGGGGGACTATGGCTACACCTTC. This codes for CASSGQGDYGYTF.

The chain employs TRBV20-1 and TRBJ2-3; 7 bases fit TRBD1. The CDR3 spans 11 residues. CDR1 is DFQATT, CDR2 SNEGSKA, per germline (reference sequence). V lost 6 bases, J lost 6 bases, and 3 bases stayed unmatched. The CDR3 sequence is CSARQGDTQYF. The CDR3 nucleotides read TGCAGTGCGCGACAGGGTGATACGCAGTATTTT.

This chain uses TRBV11-3 with TRBJ1-1; a weak D match, TRBD1 (6 bases). This CDR3 is built from 15 residues. Germline V lookup: CDR1 SGHNT, CDR2 YENEEA. The V end lost 4 bases, the J end lost 7 bases, and 19 bases lay between the germline ends. The CDR3 sequence: CASSSTGLWDIEAFF. In nucleotides, the CDR3 is TGTGCCAGCAGCTCAACAGGGCTGTGGGATATTGAAGCTTTCTTT.

The gene calls are TRBV29-1 and TRBJ2-5; 11 positions agree with TRBD1. V lost 4 bases to trimming and J lost 5 bases; unmatched junction nucleotides: 6. Germline assignment: CDR1 SQVTM and CDR2 ANQGSEA. The CDR3 spans 14 residues. The CDR3 DNA reads TGCAGCGTTGTTCCCGGGACAGGGGGGGAGACCCAGTACTTC. Translation gives CSVVPGTGGETQYF.

The chain couples TRBV5-1 to TRBJ2-1; tentative D call: TRBD1 (5 bases). This CDR3 comprises 15 residues. Germline values: CDR1 SGHRS, CDR2 YFSETQ. With 6 bases removed from V and 7 bases from J, the gap between germline ends came to 20 bases. CDR3 protein: CASNPLSLKGNEQFF. As DNA, the CDR3 is TGCGCCAGCAACCCTCTCTCGTTGAAGGGGAATGAGCAGTTCTTC.

This clone is medium-sized by share. The V call is TRBV4-3, the J call TRBJ2-5; D remains ambiguous. This CDR3 has 13 amino acids. CDR1 LGHNA and CDR2 YSLEER come from the germline V gene. The ends were cut back, 1 base at V and 4 bases at J, with 7 bases in the middle. CDR3 DNA sequence: TGCGCCAGCAGCCAAGGAGTGGTAGAGACCCAGTACTTC. It yields the protein CASSQGVVETQYF.

This clone appeared a few times. V and J are TRBV10-3 and TRBJ2-7; D possibly corresponds to TRBD1 (6 bases). The CDR3 totals 15 residues. Deletions cut 3 bases from V and 0 bases from J, with 12 bases between. Germline CDR1 reads ENHRY; CDR2 reads SYGVKD. The CDR3 DNA reads as TGTGCCATCAGTGATCCTAGGGGGAGCTCCTACGAGCAGTACTTC. Translating it yields CAISDPRGSSYEQYF.

This chain joins TRBV29-1 and TRBJ1-1; D is undetermined. The CDR3 runs 12 residues. Germline V gene lookup returns CDR1 SQVTM and CDR2 ANQGSEA. V gave up 3 bases and J gave up 6 bases, with 11 bases separating them. The DNA of the CDR3 is TGCAGCGTTGAGGAGGGCTATGCTGAAGCTTTCTTT. It specifies CSVEEGYAEAFF. The whole variable domain, filled in from reference TRBV29-1 and TRBJ1-1, reads SAVISQKPSRDICQRGTSLTIQCQVDSQVTMMFWYRQQPGQSLTLIATANQGSEATYESGFVIDKFPISRPNLTFSTLTVSNMSPEDSSIYLCSVEEGYAEAFFGQGTRLTVV.

V is TRBV9 and J is TRBJ1-1; 12 bases line up with TRBD1. CDR1 SGDLS and CDR2 YYNGEE come from the germline V gene. The J segment lost 0 bases and the V segment lost 0 bases, leaving 3 bases of the junction unmatched. This CDR3 has 17 amino acids. Here the CDR3 reads CASSVGGQGAVNTEAFF. The CDR3 nucleotides read TGTGCCAGCAGCGTAGGGGGACAGGGGGCAGTGAACACTGAAGCTTTCTTT.

This rearrangement joins TRBV2 to TRBJ2-3; D ambiguous. This CDR3 comprises 13 residues. The germline CDR1 and CDR2 sequences are SNHLY and FYNNEI. Between the trimmed V and J ends, which lost 5 bases and 2 bases, there was a span of 8 bases. The CDR3 sequence is CASSPRITDTQYF. The DNA of the CDR3 is TGTGCCAGCAGTCCTCGGATCACAGATACGCAGTATTTT. The variable domain in full, completed from reference TRBV2 and TRBJ2-3, reads EPEVTQTPSHQVTQMGQEVILRCVPISNHLYFYWYRQILGQKVEFLVSFYNNEISEKSEIFDDQFSVERPDGSNFTLKIRSTKLEDSAMYFCASSPRITDTQYFGPGTRLTVL.